This TCR beta chain was recorded in a study of T cell responses to AZD1222 COVID-19 vaccine. Overall study results and limits: AZD1222 recipients seropositive at baseline numbered only 5 or 6.

Between the trimmed V and J ends, which lost 7 bases and 4 bases, there was a span of 10 bases. The CDR3 loop spans 11 amino acids. From germline, CDR1 is DFQATT and CDR2 SNEGSKA (reference sequence). Points on this clone: The antigen is undetermined.

Sequencing used immunoSEQ multiplex PCR; TCRdb keeps in-frame clones, though not all of them. The sample holds over 100,000 clones, roughly 90% seen once. The chain carries TRBV20-1 and TRBJ2-5, with D uncertain. This TCR was sampled from an adult in good health. Specimen: peripheral blood, collected on day 0 of AZD1222 vaccination. For the CDR3, the DNA is TGCAGTGTCCCCGATCGAGAGACCCAGTACTTC. Protein product: CSVPDRETQYF.